Listed below are T cell receptor beta chains from one sample, sequenced in a study of CD8 T cells in Susac syndrome. TCRdb reprocessed the immunoSEQ multiplex PCR reads via MiXCR and lists one record per CDR3 protein. The table records over 95,000 distinct CDR3 sequences, around 90% of them present only once. The sequencing sample was made of CD4+ T cells from PBMCs. These receptors originate from a human donor in good health. Each CDR3 is given with its conserved first and last residue. Fields, in order: clone size, J gene, V gene, D gene, CDR3 DNA, CDR3 protein. The D gene is left open where the match is weak. Rows give clone size only sometimes, using once, few, many, or a class for an expanded clone.

clone size: NA
J gene: TRBJ1-1
V gene: TRBV19
D gene: NA
CDR3 DNA: TGTGCCAGTAGTATAGTAGAAGCGGGGACTGAAGCTTTCTTT
CDR3 protein: CASSIVEAGTEAFF

clone size: NA
J gene: TRBJ2-3
V gene: TRBV20-1
D gene: NA
CDR3 DNA: TGCAGTGCTAGAGATTGGCTGCCCTCCGGGGATACGCAGTATTTT
CDR3 protein: CSARDWLPSGDTQYF

clone size: NA
J gene: TRBJ2-7
V gene: TRBV28
D gene: TRBD1
CDR3 DNA: TGTGCCAGCAGTATTCCCCGGACAGGTGCCTACGAGCAGTACTTC
CDR3 protein: CASSIPRTGAYEQYF

clone size: once
J gene: TRBJ2-3
V gene: TRBV2
D gene: NA
CDR3 DNA: TGTGCCAGCAGTTCAACGACTATCAGCACAGATACGCAGTATTTT
CDR3 protein: CASSSTTISTDTQYF

clone size: NA
J gene: TRBJ2-7
V gene: TRBV11-2
D gene: NA
CDR3 DNA: TGTGCCAGCAACGGAGGGACTCATCGGGCGGACGAGCAGTACTTC
CDR3 protein: CASNGGTHRADEQYF

clone size: NA
J gene: TRBJ2-7
V gene: TRBV5-4
D gene: NA
CDR3 DNA: TGTGCCAGCAGCTACGGACCGCCAGCCCAGGACTTC
CDR3 protein: CASSYGPPAQDF

clone size: NA
J gene: TRBJ2-7
V gene: TRBV5-4
D gene: TRBD1
CDR3 DNA: TGTGCCAGCAGCGGAGCTAGGACAGGAGAGTACGAGCAGTACTTC
CDR3 protein: CASSGARTGEYEQYF

clone size: few
J gene: TRBJ2-7
V gene: TRBV7-8
D gene: NA
CDR3 DNA: TGTGCCACACGCCGGGACGGACAAGCCTACGAGCAGTACTTC
CDR3 protein: CATRRDGQAYEQYF

clone size: NA
J gene: TRBJ1-5
V gene: TRBV12-3/TRBV12-4
D gene: TRBD1
CDR3 DNA: TGTGCCAGCTCTGTAAGGGAGGGACAGGGCAATCAGCCCCAGCATTTT
CDR3 protein: CASSVREGQGNQPQHF

clone size: NA
J gene: TRBJ1-1
V gene: TRBV20-1
D gene: NA
CDR3 DNA: TGCAGTGCTAGGACGCCAGGGGCCGACACTGAAGCTTTCTTT
CDR3 protein: CSARTPGADTEAFF

clone size: NA
J gene: TRBJ2-2
V gene: TRBV27
D gene: NA
CDR3 DNA: TGTGCCAGCAGTGCGGGGTATAACACCGGGGAGCTGTTTTTT
CDR3 protein: CASSAGYNTGELFF

clone size: NA
J gene: TRBJ1-5
V gene: TRBV6-2/TRBV6-3
D gene: NA
CDR3 DNA: TGTGCCAGCAGTTACGCGACAACTCCTCAGCCCCAGCATTTT
CDR3 protein: CASSYATTPQPQHF

clone size: NA
J gene: TRBJ2-1
V gene: TRBV7-2
D gene: TRBD1
CDR3 DNA: TGTGCCAGCAGCTCCAAGAGGACAGGGGGCCTTTACAATGAGCAGTTCTTC
CDR3 protein: CASSSKRTGGLYNEQFF

clone size: NA
J gene: TRBJ1-2
V gene: TRBV28
D gene: NA
CDR3 DNA: TGTGCCAGCAGCGAAAGGCGGCGTGGCTACACCTTC
CDR3 protein: CASSERRRGYTF

clone size: NA
J gene: TRBJ2-5
V gene: TRBV20-1
D gene: TRBD1
CDR3 DNA: TGCAGTGCTAGAGATGCTTCCCGGGACAGGGGGCGAGGAGAGACCCAGTACTTC
CDR3 protein: CSARDASRDRGRGETQYF

clone size: NA
J gene: TRBJ2-5
V gene: TRBV5-5
D gene: TRBD1
CDR3 DNA: TGTGCCAGCAGGGAACAGGGGCAAGAGACCCAGTACTTC
CDR3 protein: CASREQGQETQYF

clone size: NA
J gene: TRBJ2-1
V gene: TRBV30
D gene: TRBD2
CDR3 DNA: TGTGCCTGGAGCGTTACTAGCGGTTACTACAATGAGCAGTTCTTC
CDR3 protein: CAWSVTSGYYNEQFF

clone size: NA
J gene: TRBJ2-2
V gene: TRBV7-9
D gene: TRBD1
CDR3 DNA: TGTGCCAGCAGCCGTAGGGGGCCCGGGGAGCTGTTTTTT
CDR3 protein: CASSRRGPGELFF

clone size: NA
J gene: TRBJ2-7
V gene: TRBV6-2/TRBV6-3
D gene: NA
CDR3 DNA: TGTGCCAGCAGGGATGACAGAGAGTCGGTCTCCTACGAGCAGTACTTC
CDR3 protein: CASRDDRESVSYEQYF

clone size: NA
J gene: TRBJ2-7
V gene: TRBV7-8
D gene: NA
CDR3 DNA: TGTGCCAGCAGCTTAGAGGGGGGGGTTACAGGGTACTCCTACGAGCAGTACTTC
CDR3 protein: CASSLEGGVTGYSYEQYF

clone size: NA
J gene: TRBJ1-2
V gene: TRBV6-5
D gene: NA
CDR3 DNA: TGTGCCAGCAGTTACTCGACCCAGGGAAACTATGGCTACACCTTC
CDR3 protein: CASSYSTQGNYGYTF

clone size: NA
J gene: TRBJ2-1
V gene: TRBV3-1
D gene: NA
CDR3 DNA: TGTGCCAGCAGCCCCAACACGGGGTACAATGAGCAGTTCTTC
CDR3 protein: CASSPNTGYNEQFF

clone size: NA
J gene: TRBJ2-3
V gene: TRBV11-2
D gene: NA
CDR3 DNA: TGTGCCAGCAGTAGAAGCGGATACACAGATACGCAGTATTTT
CDR3 protein: CASSRSGYTDTQYF

clone size: NA
J gene: TRBJ1-4
V gene: TRBV20-1
D gene: NA
CDR3 DNA: TGCAGTGCTCCCGACCGGGGTGGAAATGAAAAACTGTTTTTT
CDR3 protein: CSAPDRGGNEKLFF

clone size: NA
J gene: TRBJ2-3
V gene: TRBV12-3/TRBV12-4
D gene: TRBD1
CDR3 DNA: TGTGCCAGCAGTTCCACAGGGGGCAGAACAGATACGCAGTATTTT
CDR3 protein: CASSSTGGRTDTQYF

clone size: NA
J gene: TRBJ2-1
V gene: TRBV11-2
D gene: NA
CDR3 DNA: TGTGCCAGCAGCCACGAAGGGGGGGGAGGGTCCCCCAAACAGTTCTTC
CDR3 protein: CASSHEGGGGSPKQFF

clone size: few
J gene: TRBJ2-3
V gene: TRBV18
D gene: TRBD2
CDR3 DNA: TGTGCCAGCTCTTCAAGACTAGCGGGCACAGATACGCAGTATTTT
CDR3 protein: CASSSRLAGTDTQYF

clone size: NA
J gene: TRBJ2-5
V gene: TRBV29-1
D gene: NA
CDR3 DNA: TGCAGCGTGGAGCTAGGGCAAGAGACCCAGTACTTC
CDR3 protein: CSVELGQETQYF

clone size: NA
J gene: TRBJ2-3
V gene: TRBV11-1
D gene: TRBD2
CDR3 DNA: TGTGCCAGCAGCCGAGGACTAGCGGGGGGACCAACAGATACGCAGTATTTT
CDR3 protein: CASSRGLAGGPTDTQYF

clone size: NA
J gene: TRBJ1-1
V gene: TRBV7-3
D gene: NA
CDR3 DNA: TGTGCCAGCAGCCAAATGAAGACAGTCCGTCTGAACACTGAAGCTTTCTTT
CDR3 protein: CASSQMKTVRLNTEAFF

clone size: NA
J gene: TRBJ2-5
V gene: TRBV5-1
D gene: TRBD2
CDR3 DNA: TGCGCCAGCAGCTTGGAGGGACTAGCGCCACGAAGTCCAGAGACCCAGTACTTC
CDR3 protein: CASSLEGLAPRSPETQYF

clone size: NA
J gene: TRBJ1-1
V gene: TRBV18
D gene: TRBD1
CDR3 DNA: TGTGCCAGCTCACCGGAAATACAGGGGGCGCGGAGGACTGAAGCTTTCTTT
CDR3 protein: CASSPEIQGARRTEAFF

clone size: NA
J gene: TRBJ2-7
V gene: TRBV7-2
D gene: NA
CDR3 DNA: TGTGCCAGCAGTCTTATTACAGGGCTTAGCTCCTACGAGCAGTACTTC
CDR3 protein: CASSLITGLSSYEQYF

clone size: NA
J gene: TRBJ2-2
V gene: TRBV9
D gene: TRBD2
CDR3 DNA: TGTGCCAGCAGGGAGCGGGAGGGTAACACCGGGGAGCTGTTTTTT
CDR3 protein: CASREREGNTGELFF

clone size: NA
J gene: TRBJ1-1
V gene: TRBV12-3/TRBV12-4
D gene: NA
CDR3 DNA: TGTGCCAGCAGTTTCAACGGCAACACTGAAGCTTTCTTT
CDR3 protein: CASSFNGNTEAFF

clone size: NA
J gene: TRBJ2-3
V gene: TRBV12-3/TRBV12-4
D gene: NA
CDR3 DNA: TGTGCCAGCAGTTTATCCCTTGGGGCAGATACGCAGTATTTT
CDR3 protein: CASSLSLGADTQYF

clone size: once
J gene: TRBJ2-1
V gene: TRBV27
D gene: NA
CDR3 DNA: TGTGCCAGCAGTTTAGACGTCCTTTCCTACAATGAGCAGTTCTTC
CDR3 protein: CASSLDVLSYNEQFF

clone size: NA
J gene: TRBJ1-1
V gene: TRBV7-9
D gene: NA
CDR3 DNA: TGTGCCAGCACCGCCGGGCAGGGTCGCGCTGAAGCTTTCTTT
CDR3 protein: CASTAGQGRAEAFF

clone size: NA
J gene: TRBJ2-7
V gene: TRBV20-1
D gene: NA
CDR3 DNA: TGCAGTGCTAGAAGAGACAGCCACTCCTACGAGCAGTACTTC
CDR3 protein: CSARRDSHSYEQYF

clone size: NA
J gene: TRBJ2-5
V gene: TRBV29-1
D gene: TRBD1
CDR3 DNA: TGCAGCGTTCCTCGAAGTGGGACAGGGGACGAGACCCAGTACTTC
CDR3 protein: CSVPRSGTGDETQYF

clone size: once
J gene: TRBJ2-3
V gene: TRBV12-3/TRBV12-4
D gene: TRBD2
CDR3 DNA: TGTGCCAGCAGCCTCGGGAGGGGAGATACGCAGTATTTT
CDR3 protein: CASSLGRGDTQYF

clone size: NA
J gene: TRBJ2-1
V gene: TRBV20-1
D gene: TRBD2
CDR3 DNA: TGCAGTGCTAGAGACCCCCAGCGGGAGCTCTACAATGAGCAGTTCTTC
CDR3 protein: CSARDPQRELYNEQFF

clone size: NA
J gene: TRBJ2-1
V gene: TRBV4-2
D gene: NA
CDR3 DNA: TGTGCCAGCAGCCAAGAAGTGAGGGAGAATTCCTACAATGAGCAGTTCTTC
CDR3 protein: CASSQEVRENSYNEQFF

clone size: NA
J gene: TRBJ1-4
V gene: TRBV11-2
D gene: NA
CDR3 DNA: TGTGCCAGCAGCCATCAACAGGGATGGTCTAATGAAAAACTGTTTTTT
CDR3 protein: CASSHQQGWSNEKLFF

clone size: NA
J gene: TRBJ2-7
V gene: TRBV12-3/TRBV12-4
D gene: NA
CDR3 DNA: TGTGCCAGCAATACCCTGGGGGACCAGCCCGACGAGCAGTACTTC
CDR3 protein: CASNTLGDQPDEQYF

clone size: once
J gene: TRBJ2-1
V gene: TRBV12-3/TRBV12-4
D gene: TRBD2
CDR3 DNA: TGTGCCAGCAGGCAAGGACTAGCGGGGGACAATGAGCAGTTCTTC
CDR3 protein: CASRQGLAGDNEQFF

clone size: NA
J gene: TRBJ2-7
V gene: TRBV19
D gene: TRBD2
CDR3 DNA: TGTGCCAGTAGTACTTCCGGGACTAGCGGGAACGAGCAGTACTTC
CDR3 protein: CASSTSGTSGNEQYF

clone size: NA
J gene: TRBJ2-7
V gene: TRBV3-1
D gene: NA
CDR3 DNA: TGTGCCAGCAGCCAAGACGGCCAGGGATCCTACGAGCAGTACTTC
CDR3 protein: CASSQDGQGSYEQYF

clone size: NA
J gene: TRBJ2-2
V gene: TRBV14
D gene: NA
CDR3 DNA: TGTGCCAGCAGCCACGGACAGCCCGGATGGGACACCGGGGAGCTGTTTTTT
CDR3 protein: CASSHGQPGWDTGELFF

clone size: once
J gene: TRBJ2-7
V gene: TRBV6-5
D gene: NA
CDR3 DNA: TGTGCCAGCAGTTACTCGAGTTTCGGGGATGGGGCTTACGAGCAGTACTTC
CDR3 protein: CASSYSSFGDGAYEQYF

clone size: NA
J gene: TRBJ1-2
V gene: TRBV20-1
D gene: NA
CDR3 DNA: TGCAGTGCTAGAGGCCCGGGGAGGGGCAGCTATGGCTACACCTTC
CDR3 protein: CSARGPGRGSYGYTF

clone size: NA
J gene: TRBJ1-1
V gene: TRBV12-3/TRBV12-4
D gene: NA
CDR3 DNA: TGTGCCAGCACCCGGGTTGGGAGGAACACTGAAGCTTTCTTT
CDR3 protein: CASTRVGRNTEAFF

clone size: NA
J gene: TRBJ2-2
V gene: TRBV20-1
D gene: NA
CDR3 DNA: TGCAGTGCTAGGTCCCCGACGGGGTACACCGGGGAGCTGTTTTTT
CDR3 protein: CSARSPTGYTGELFF

clone size: NA
J gene: TRBJ2-6
V gene: TRBV7-3
D gene: TRBD1
CDR3 DNA: TGTGCCAGCAGCTTAACCCCCAGACAGGGGCACTCTGGGGCCAACGTCCTGACTTTC
CDR3 protein: CASSLTPRQGHSGANVLTF

clone size: once
J gene: TRBJ2-2
V gene: TRBV20-1
D gene: TRBD2
CDR3 DNA: TGCAGTGACCTCCATAGAGCGGGGAGAGAGGCCGGGGAGCTGTTTTTT
CDR3 protein: CSDLHRAGREAGELFF

clone size: NA
J gene: TRBJ1-6
V gene: TRBV20-1
D gene: NA
CDR3 DNA: TGCAGTGCTAGATCGGCCGTGGATAATTCACCCCTCCACTTT
CDR3 protein: CSARSAVDNSPLHF

clone size: NA
J gene: TRBJ1-5
V gene: TRBV7-2
D gene: NA
CDR3 DNA: TGTGCCAGCAGCTTATTTGAGGGCGTTCGGTCTAGGAATCAGCCCCAGCATTTT
CDR3 protein: CASSLFEGVRSRNQPQHF

clone size: NA
J gene: TRBJ2-5
V gene: TRBV4-2
D gene: NA
CDR3 DNA: TGTGCCAGCAGCCAGCAACACGGGAGTTCGGAGACCCAGTACTTC
CDR3 protein: CASSQQHGSSETQYF